The text below deals with one T cell receptor (beta chain). Its antigen remains unidentified. Germline-derived CDR1 and CDR2 are ENHRY and SYGVKD. The CDR3 is 11 amino acids. Trimming removed 8 bases at V and 6 bases at J, with 9 bases between. Specified time point: cycle 4 day 1 (C4D1), after less than 7 weeks of nivolumab. Patients all relapsed after autologous stem cell transplantation, and there was variation in brentuximab vedotin exposure. This specimen comes from a study of PD-1 blockade in classical Hodgkin lymphoma. Findings and limits, study-wide: Compared with baseline, CD4+ but not CD8+ TCR diversity had risen significantly by C4D1. For complete responders, baseline diversity was comparable to that of newly diagnosed patients.

The assay was immunoSEQ multiplex PCR, and TCRdb's table has in-frame clones only and misses some. The sample shows roughly 7,900 clones, around three quarters of them seen only once. The chain has TRBV10-3 and TRBJ2-3; D call uncertain. The sequence was obtained from a human donor with classical Hodgkin lymphoma. The sample was peripheral blood mononuclear cells (PBMCs), taken before the fourth cycle of nivolumab. CDR3 sequence (DNA): TGTGCCATCGGAACCACGGATACGCAGTATTTT. This translates into CAIGTTDTQYF.